The clone carrying this T cell receptor beta chain occurred a few times. The data derive from a study of T-cell memory formation after mild COVID-19. This CDR3 contains 13 residues. Trimming left V 5 bases short and J 0 bases short, with 8 bases between. TCRdb redid the calling of the 5' RACE reads with MiXCR, one entry per CDR3 protein. The repertoire includes approximately 570,000 distinct CDR3 sequences, 15% to 20% of them detected once, and 12% sits in the top ten. The sequenced sample was PBMCs or a T cell subset sorted from them (not recorded which). The V and J genes are TRBV12-3 or TRBV12-4 and TRBJ2-7; D gene uncertain. The origin of this receptor is an adult woman who had mild COVID-19 (a few samples of this study predate the infection). Cell type and time point are not known. This chain's CDR3 is CASSPEGSYEQYF. DNA of the CDR3: TGTGCCAGCAGTCCTGAAGGCTCCTACGAGCAGTACTTC.